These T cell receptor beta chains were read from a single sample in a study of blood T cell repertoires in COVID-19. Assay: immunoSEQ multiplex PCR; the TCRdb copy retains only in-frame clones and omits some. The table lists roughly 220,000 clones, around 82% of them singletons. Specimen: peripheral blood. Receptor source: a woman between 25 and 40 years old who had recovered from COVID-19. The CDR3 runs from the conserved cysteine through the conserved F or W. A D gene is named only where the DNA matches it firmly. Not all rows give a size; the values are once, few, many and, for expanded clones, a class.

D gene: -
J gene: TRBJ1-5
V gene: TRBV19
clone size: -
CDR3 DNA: TGTGCCAGTGATAATGAGGGGGGCAATCAGCCCCAGCATTTT
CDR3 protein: CASDNEGGNQPQHF

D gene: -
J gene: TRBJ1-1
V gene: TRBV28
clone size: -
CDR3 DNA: TGTGCCAGCAGTTTCGGTCAGGGTGATGTAGCTTTCTTT
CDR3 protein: CASSFGQGDVAFF

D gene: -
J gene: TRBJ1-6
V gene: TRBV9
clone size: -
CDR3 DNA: TGTGCCAGCAGCGGGACTCAACGTGGATCTTCGTCCTATAATTCACCCCTCCACTTT
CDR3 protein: CASSGTQRGSSSYNSPLHF

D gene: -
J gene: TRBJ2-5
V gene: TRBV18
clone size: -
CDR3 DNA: TGTGCCAGCTCACCACCGAGCGTACAGACCCAGTACTTC
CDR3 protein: CASSPPSVQTQYF

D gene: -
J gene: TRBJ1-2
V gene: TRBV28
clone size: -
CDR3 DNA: TGTGCCAGCAGTCAGGCCTATGGCTACACCTTC
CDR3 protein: CASSQAYGYTF

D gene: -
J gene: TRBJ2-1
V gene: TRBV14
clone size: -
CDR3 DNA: TGTGCCAGCAGCCAAGAAAAAGCGCGTTGGGGGCTTGACAATGAGCAGTTCTTC
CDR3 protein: CASSQEKARWGLDNEQFF

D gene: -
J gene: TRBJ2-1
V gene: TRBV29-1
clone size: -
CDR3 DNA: TGCAGCGTTGAAGAGAGGCGGGTTTCCTACAATGAGCAGTTCTTC
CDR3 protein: CSVEERRVSYNEQFF

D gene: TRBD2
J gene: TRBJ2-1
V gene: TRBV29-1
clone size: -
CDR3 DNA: TGCAGCGTGCTTGGCAGGGCGGGTAGCGGGAGGTACAATGAGCAGTTCTTC
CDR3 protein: CSVLGRAGSGRYNEQFF

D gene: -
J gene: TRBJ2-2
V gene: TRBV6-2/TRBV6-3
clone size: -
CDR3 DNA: TGTGCCAGCAGTTATGGGCAAATCCCCACCGGGGAGCTGTTTTTT
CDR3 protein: CASSYGQIPTGELFF

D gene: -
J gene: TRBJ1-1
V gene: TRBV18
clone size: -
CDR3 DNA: TGTGCCAGCTCACCGCAGGGCATGGAAAACACTGAAGCTTTCTTT
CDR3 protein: CASSPQGMENTEAFF

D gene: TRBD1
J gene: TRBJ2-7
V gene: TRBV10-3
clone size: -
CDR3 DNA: TGTGCCATCAGTCCTGAGACAGGGTACCACGAGCAGTACTTC
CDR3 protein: CAISPETGYHEQYF

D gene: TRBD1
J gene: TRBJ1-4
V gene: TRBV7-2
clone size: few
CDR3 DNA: TGTGCCAGCAGCGGGGGGACAGGGCTTAATGAAAAACTGTTTTTT
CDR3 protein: CASSGGTGLNEKLFF

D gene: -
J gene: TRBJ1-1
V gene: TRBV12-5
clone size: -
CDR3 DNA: TGTGCTAGTGGTCGGACAGTGGCCTCCTCTGAAGCTTTCTTT
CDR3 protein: CASGRTVASSEAFF

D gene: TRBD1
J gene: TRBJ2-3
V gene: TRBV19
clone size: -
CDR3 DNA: TGTGCCAGTAGTTGGGACAGTCACCGGTATTTT
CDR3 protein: CASSWDSHRYF

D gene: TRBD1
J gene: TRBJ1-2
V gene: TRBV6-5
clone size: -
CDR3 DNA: TGTGCCAGCAGTTACCCAGGACAGGGGGGTCGGGGCTACACCTTC
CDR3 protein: CASSYPGQGGRGYTF

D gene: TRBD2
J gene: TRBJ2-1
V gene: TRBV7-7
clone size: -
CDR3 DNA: TGTGCTAGCAGCTCCTCTAGCGGGAGTAAATATGAGCAGTTCTTC
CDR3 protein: CASSSSSGSKYEQFF

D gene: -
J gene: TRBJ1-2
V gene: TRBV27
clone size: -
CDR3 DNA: TGTGCCAGCAGCGACACAGGAGGGTATGGCTACACCTTC
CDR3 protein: CASSDTGGYGYTF

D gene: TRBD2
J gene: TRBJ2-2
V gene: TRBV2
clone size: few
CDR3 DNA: TGTGCCAGCAGTGGGACTAGCGGGAGAGTAGGCGGGGAGCTGTTTTTT
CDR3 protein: CASSGTSGRVGGELFF

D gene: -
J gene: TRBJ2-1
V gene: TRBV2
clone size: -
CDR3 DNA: TGTGCCAGCATCGACTTGGGCTCCTACAATGAGCAGTTCTTC
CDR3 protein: CASIDLGSYNEQFF

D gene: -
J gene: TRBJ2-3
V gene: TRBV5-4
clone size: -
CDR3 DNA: TGTGCCAGCAGACTCGACACAGATACGCAGTATTTT
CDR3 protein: CASRLDTDTQYF

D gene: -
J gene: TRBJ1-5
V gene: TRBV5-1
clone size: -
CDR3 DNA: TGCGCCAGCAGCTTGGGGCAGGGGAAACATCAGCCCCAGCATTTT
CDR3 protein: CASSLGQGKHQPQHF

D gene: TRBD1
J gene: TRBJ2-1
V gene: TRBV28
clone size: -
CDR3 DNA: TGTGCCAGCACCGGACAGGGAAACTACAATGAGCAGTTCTTC
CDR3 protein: CASTGQGNYNEQFF

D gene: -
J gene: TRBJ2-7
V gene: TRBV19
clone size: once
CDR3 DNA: TGTGCCAGTAGCCTGACGGGAGACAGCTCCTACGAGCAGTACTTC
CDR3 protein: CASSLTGDSSYEQYF

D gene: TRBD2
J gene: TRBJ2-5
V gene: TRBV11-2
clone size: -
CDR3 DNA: TGTGCCAGCAGCTTGGTCGGGACTAGCGGGGGCGTGAAGACCCAGTACTTC
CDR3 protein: CASSLVGTSGGVKTQYF

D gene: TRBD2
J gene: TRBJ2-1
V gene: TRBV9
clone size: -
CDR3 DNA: TGTGCCAGCAGCGTAGGCCCGGGAGCGGGAAATGAGCAGTTCTTC
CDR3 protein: CASSVGPGAGNEQFF

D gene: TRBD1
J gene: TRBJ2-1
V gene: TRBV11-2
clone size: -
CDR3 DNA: TGTGCCAGCAGCTTAGCTTTACAGGGGTACAATGAGCAGTTCTTC
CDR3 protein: CASSLALQGYNEQFF

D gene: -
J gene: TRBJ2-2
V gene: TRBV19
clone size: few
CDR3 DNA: TGTGCCAGTAGTAGTCTACTAGGTCACGGGGAGCTGTTTTTT
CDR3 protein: CASSSLLGHGELFF

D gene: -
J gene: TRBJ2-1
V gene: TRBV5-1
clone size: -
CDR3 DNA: TGCGCCAGCAGCTTTCGGACTTACAATGAGCAGTTCTTC
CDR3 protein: CASSFRTYNEQFF

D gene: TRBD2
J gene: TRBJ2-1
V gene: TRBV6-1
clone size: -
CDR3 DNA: TGTGCCAGCAGTGAGGAGAGGACTAGCGTTTACAATGAGCAGTTCTTC
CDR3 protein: CASSEERTSVYNEQFF

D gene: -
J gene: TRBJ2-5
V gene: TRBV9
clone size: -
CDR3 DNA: TGTGCCAGCAGCGTAGCTGAGACAGAAGAGACCCAGTACTTC
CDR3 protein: CASSVAETEETQYF

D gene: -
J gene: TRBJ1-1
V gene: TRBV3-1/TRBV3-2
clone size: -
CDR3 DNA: TGTGCCAGCAGCCAGGAGGGGCCCGCACCGTACACTGAAGCTTTCTTT
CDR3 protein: CASSQEGPAPYTEAFF

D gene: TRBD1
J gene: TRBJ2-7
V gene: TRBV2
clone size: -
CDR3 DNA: TGTGCCAGCACCGGCGGACAGGGGCCATACTCCTACGAGCAGTACTTC
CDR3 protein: CASTGGQGPYSYEQYF

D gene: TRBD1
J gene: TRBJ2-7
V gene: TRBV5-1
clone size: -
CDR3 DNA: TGCGCCAGCAGCTCTCAGGGGGCCTCCTACGAGCAGTACTTC
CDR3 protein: CASSSQGASYEQYF

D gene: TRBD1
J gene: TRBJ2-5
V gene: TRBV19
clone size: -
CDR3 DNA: TGTGCCAGTATTTCGACAGGGGGGGAGACCCAGTACTTC
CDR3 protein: CASISTGGETQYF

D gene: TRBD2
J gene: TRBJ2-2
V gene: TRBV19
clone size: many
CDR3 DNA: TGTGCCAGTAGTATGGGACTAGCGGGGAACACCGGGGAGCTGTTTTTT
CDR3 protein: CASSMGLAGNTGELFF

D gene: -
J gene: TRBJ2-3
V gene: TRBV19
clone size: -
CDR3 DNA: TGTGCCAGTAGTATAGTGACAGGGGAGGGAGATACGCAGTATTTT
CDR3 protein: CASSIVTGEGDTQYF

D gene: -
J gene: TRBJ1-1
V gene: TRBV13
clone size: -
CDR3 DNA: TGTGCCACCCACAGGAGGGGCCTGAACACTGAAGCTTTCTTT
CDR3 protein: CATHRRGLNTEAFF

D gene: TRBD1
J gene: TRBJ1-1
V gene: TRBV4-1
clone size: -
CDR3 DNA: TGCGCCAGCAGCCAAGATGAAGGGACAGGGGGCACTGAAGCTTTCTTT
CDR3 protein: CASSQDEGTGGTEAFF

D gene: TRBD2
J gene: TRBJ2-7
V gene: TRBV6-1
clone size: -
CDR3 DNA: TGTGCCAGCAGTGAAGCAGGAAGCGGGAGCGGTTACGAGCAGTACTTC
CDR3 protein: CASSEAGSGSGYEQYF

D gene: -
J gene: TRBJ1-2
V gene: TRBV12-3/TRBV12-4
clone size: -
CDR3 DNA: TGTGCCAGCAGTTTATGGCAGGGTGCCACCTTC
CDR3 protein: CASSLWQGATF

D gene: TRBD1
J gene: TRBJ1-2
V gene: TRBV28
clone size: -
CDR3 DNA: TGTGCCAGCAGTGCCGGACAGGGCGGCTACACCTTC
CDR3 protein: CASSAGQGGYTF

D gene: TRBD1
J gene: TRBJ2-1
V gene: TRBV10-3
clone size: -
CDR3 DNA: TGTGCCATCAGTTTATCTTCGGGACAGGGGTGGGGTGAGCAGTTCTTC
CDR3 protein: CAISLSSGQGWGEQFF

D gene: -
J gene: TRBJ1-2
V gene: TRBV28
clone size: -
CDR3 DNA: TGTGCCAGCAGAGTTATTCGGAACAGTCCCAACTATGGCTACACCTTC
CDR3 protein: CASRVIRNSPNYGYTF

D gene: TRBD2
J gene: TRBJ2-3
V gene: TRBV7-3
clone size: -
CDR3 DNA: TGTGCCAGCAGCTTACCCGACAGCGGGGCCGGCACAGATACGCAGTATTTT
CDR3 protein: CASSLPDSGAGTDTQYF

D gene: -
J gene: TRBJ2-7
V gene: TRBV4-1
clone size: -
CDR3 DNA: TGCGCCAGCAGCCAAACGGTGGACGAGCAGTACTTC
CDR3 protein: CASSQTVDEQYF